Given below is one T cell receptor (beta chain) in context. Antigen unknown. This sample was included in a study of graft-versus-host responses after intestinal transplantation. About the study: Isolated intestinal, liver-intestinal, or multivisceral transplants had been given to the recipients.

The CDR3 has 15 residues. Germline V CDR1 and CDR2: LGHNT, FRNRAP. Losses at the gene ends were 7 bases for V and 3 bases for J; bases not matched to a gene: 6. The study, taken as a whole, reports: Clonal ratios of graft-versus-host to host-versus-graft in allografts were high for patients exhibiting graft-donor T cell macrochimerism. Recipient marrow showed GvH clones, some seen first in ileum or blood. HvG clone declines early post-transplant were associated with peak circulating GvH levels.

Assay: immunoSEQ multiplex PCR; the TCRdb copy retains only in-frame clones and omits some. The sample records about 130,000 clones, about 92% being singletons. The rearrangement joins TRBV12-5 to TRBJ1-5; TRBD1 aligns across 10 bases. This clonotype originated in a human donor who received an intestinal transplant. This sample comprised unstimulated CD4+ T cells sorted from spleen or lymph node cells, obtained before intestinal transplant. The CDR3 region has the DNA TGTGCTAGTGCTCCGGGACAGGGGTACAATCAGCCCCAGCATTTT. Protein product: CASAPGQGYNQPQHF. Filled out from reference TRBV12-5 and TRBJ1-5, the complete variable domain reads DARVTQTPRHKVTEMGQEVTMRCQPILGHNTVFWYRQTMMQGLELLAYFRNRAPLDDSGMPKDRFSAEMPDATLATLKIQPSEPRDSAVYFCASAPGQGYNQPQHFGDGTRLSIL.